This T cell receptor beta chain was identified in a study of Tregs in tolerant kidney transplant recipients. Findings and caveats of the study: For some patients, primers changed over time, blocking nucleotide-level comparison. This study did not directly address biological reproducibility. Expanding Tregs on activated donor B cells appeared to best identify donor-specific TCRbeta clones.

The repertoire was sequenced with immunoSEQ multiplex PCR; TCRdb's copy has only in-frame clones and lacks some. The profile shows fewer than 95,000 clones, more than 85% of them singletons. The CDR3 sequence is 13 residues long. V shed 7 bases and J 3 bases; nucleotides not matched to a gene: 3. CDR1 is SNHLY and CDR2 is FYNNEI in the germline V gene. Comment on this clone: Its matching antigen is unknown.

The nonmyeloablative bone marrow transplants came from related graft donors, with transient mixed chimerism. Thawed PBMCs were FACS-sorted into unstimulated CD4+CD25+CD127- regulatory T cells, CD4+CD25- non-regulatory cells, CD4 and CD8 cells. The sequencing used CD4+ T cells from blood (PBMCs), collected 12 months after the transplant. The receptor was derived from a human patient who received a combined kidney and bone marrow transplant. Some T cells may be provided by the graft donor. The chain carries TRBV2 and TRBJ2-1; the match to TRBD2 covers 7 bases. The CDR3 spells CASTAGSYNEQFF. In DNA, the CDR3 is TGTGCCAGCACAGCGGGAAGCTACAATGAGCAGTTCTTC.